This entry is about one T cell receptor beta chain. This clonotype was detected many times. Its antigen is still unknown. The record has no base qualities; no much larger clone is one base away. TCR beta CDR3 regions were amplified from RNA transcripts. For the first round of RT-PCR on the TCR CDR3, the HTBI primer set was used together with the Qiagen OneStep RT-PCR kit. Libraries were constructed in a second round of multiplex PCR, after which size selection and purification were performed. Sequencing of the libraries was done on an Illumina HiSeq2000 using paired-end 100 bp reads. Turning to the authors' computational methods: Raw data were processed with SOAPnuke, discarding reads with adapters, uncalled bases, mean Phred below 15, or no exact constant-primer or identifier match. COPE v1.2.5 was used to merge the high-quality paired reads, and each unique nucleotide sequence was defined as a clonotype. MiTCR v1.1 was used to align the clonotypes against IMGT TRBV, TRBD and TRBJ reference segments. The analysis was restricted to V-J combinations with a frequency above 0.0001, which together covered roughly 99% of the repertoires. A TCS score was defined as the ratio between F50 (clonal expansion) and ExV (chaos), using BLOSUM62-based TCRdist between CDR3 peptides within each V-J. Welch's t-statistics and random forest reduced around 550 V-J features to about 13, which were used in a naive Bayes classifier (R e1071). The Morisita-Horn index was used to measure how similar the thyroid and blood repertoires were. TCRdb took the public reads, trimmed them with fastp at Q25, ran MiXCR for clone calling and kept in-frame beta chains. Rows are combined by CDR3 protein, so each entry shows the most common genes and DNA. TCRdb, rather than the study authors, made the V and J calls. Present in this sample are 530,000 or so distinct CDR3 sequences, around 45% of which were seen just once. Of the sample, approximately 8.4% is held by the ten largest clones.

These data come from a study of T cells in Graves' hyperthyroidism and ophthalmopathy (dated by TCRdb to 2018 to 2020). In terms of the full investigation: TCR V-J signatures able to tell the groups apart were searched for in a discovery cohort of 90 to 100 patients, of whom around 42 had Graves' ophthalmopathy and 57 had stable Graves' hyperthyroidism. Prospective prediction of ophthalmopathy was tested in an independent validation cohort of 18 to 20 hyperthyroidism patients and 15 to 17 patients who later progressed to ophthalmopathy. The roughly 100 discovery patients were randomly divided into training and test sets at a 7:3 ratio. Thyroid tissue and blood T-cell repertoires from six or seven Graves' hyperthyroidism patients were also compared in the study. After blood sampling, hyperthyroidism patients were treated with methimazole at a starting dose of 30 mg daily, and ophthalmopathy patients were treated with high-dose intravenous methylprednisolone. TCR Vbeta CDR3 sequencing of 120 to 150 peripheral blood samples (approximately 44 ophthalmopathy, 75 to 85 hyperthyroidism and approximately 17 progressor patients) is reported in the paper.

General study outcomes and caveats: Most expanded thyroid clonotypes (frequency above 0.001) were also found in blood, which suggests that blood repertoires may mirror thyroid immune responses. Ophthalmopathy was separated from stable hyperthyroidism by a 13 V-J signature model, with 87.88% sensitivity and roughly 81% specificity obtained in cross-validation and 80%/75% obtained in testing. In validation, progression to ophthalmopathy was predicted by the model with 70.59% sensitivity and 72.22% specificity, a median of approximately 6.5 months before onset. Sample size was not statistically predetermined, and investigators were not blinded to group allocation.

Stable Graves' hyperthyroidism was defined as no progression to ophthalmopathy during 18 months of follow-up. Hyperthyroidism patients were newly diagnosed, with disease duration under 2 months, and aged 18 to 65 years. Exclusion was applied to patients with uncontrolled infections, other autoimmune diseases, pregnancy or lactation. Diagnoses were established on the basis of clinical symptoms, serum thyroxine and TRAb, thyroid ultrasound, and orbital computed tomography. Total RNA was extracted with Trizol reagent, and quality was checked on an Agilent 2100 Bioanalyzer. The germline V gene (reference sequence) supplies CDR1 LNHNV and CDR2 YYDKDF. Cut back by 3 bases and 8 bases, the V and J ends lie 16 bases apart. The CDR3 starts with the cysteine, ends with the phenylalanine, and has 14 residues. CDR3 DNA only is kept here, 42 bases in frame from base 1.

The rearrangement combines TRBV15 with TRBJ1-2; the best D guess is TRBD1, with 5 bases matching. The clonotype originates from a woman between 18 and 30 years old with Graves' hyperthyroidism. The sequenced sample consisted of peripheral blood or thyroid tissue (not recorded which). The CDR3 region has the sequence CATSRGGADRGYTF. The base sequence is TGTGCCACCAGCAGGGGGGGTGCCGACCGGGGCTACACCTTC. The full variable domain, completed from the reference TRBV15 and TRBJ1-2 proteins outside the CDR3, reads DAMVIQNPRYQVTQFGKPVTLSCSQTLNHNVMYWYQQKSSQAPKLLFHYYDKDFNNEADTPDNFQSRRPNTSFCFLDIRSPGLGDTAMYLCATSRGGADRGYTFGSGTRLTVV.